The sequence of this T cell receptor (beta chain) was determined in a study of shared clonotypes between healthy human individuals. Some clones are missing from TCRdb's copy, which holds only in-frame ones; the method was immunoSEQ multiplex PCR. Among approximately 980,000 clones listed, 70% to 85% were seen once. CDR3 size: 14 residues. Germline V CDR1 and CDR2: KGHSH, LQKENI. The germline V and J ends were trimmed by 3 bases and 0 bases, with 5 bases remaining between them. The sample taken for sequencing was memory CD4+ T cells sorted from blood. Subset reported: CD45RA-negative fraction. The chain couples TRBV18 to TRBJ2-2; D gene ambiguous. The sequence was collected from a man between 18 and 35 years old in good health. The CDR3 sequence is CASSPAANTGELFF. As DNA, the CDR3 is TGTGCCAGCTCACCCGCTGCGAACACCGGGGAGCTGTTTTTT. Looking up the rest from reference TRBV18 and TRBJ2-2 gives the full variable domain: NAGVMQNPRHLVRRRGQEARLRCSPMKGHSHVYWYRQLPEEGLKFMVYLQKENIIDESGMPKERFSAEFPKEGPSILRIQQVVRGDSAAYFCASSPAANTGELFFGEGSRLTVL.